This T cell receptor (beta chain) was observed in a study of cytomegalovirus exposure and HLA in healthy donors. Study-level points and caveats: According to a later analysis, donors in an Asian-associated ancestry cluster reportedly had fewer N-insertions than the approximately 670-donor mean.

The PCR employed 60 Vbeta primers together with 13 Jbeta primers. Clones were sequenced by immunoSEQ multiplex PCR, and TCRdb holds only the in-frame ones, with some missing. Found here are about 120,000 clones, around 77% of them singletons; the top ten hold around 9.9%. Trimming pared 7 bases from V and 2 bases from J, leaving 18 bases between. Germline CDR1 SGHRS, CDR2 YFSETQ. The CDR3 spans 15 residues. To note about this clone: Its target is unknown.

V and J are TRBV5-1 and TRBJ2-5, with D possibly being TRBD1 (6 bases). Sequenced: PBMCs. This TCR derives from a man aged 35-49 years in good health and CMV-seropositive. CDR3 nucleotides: TGCGCCAGCGAGGAAACCGGGACACCTCAAGAGACCCAGTACTTC. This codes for CASEETGTPQETQYF.